The T cell receptor beta chain described here comes from a study of CXCR3-negative and CXCR3-positive naive CD8 T cells. Notes on the study in general: Comparably high diversity was seen in both naive subsets, and much lower diversity in memory CD8+ cells.

As for this clonotype: The antigen remains unidentified.

The CDR3 runs 13 residues. Germline values: CDR1 MNHEY, CDR2 SMNVEV (reference sequence). Libraries of TRB cDNA were made by 5' RACE and carried UMIs. TCRdb re-called the 5' RACE reads and shows each CDR3 protein once, DNA omitted. This sample contains 100,000 to 150,000 distinct CDR3 sequences. Triplicate sorting captured around 300,000 cells each from every CD8+ T cell subset. The chain links TRBV27 to TRBJ2-7; TCRdb's D gene call, TRBD1, goes unchecked for lack of DNA. This clonotype was sampled from a human donor in good health. Some clones in this sample may be carry-over from other donors' samples. The sequenced sample was naive CXCR3- CD8+ T cells from blood. Noted subset: CD45RO-CCR7+CD27+CD95- naive CD8+ T cells lacking CXCR3 (TNR3-). The CDR3 here is CASSLDGTYEQYF.